The 18 T cell receptor beta chains below were found in one sample sequenced in a study of blood T cells in healthy people across ages. Then a second PCR, running roughly 7 to 11 cycles, was carried out with a sample-barcoded 5' primer and a J-beta primer mix. TCRdb ran MiXCR on the 5' RACE reads and lists one entry per CDR3 protein. The sample yields 600,000 to 800,000 distinct CDR3 sequences, around 52% seen once. Sequencing was performed on blood. The source of these receptors is a woman over 75 in good health.

This clonotype was recorded at least ten times. The J gene is TRBJ2-1, the V gene TRBV25-1, with 7 bases fitting TRBD1. CDR1 and CDR2 (germline): MGHDK, SYGVNS. J was trimmed by 7 bases and V by 1 base; bases with no gene match: 7. This CDR3 spans 15 amino acids. CDR3 in DNA: TGTGCCAGCAGTGAATTAACAGGGGCAGGGAATGAGCAGTTCTTC. Translation gives CASSELTGAGNEQFF. The entire variable domain, with the rest obtained from reference TRBV25-1 and TRBJ2-1, is as follows: EADIYQTPRYLVIGTGKKITLECSQTMGHDKMYWYQQDPGMELHLIHYSYGVNSTEKGDLSSESTVSRIRTEHFPLTLESARPSHTSQYLCASSELTGAGNEQFFGPGTRLTVL.

The gene calls are TRBV6-2 or TRBV6-3 and TRBJ2-7; D may be TRBD1 or TRBD2 (5 bases each). Trimming removed 5 bases from V and 1 base from J, with 18 bases in between. The CDR3 loop spans 16 amino acids. Germline CDR1 and CDR2: MNHEY and SVGEGT. The CDR3: CASSVGDSIASYEQYF. The CDR3 DNA follows: TGTGCCAGCAGTGTGGGGGATTCGATAGCGTCCTACGAGCAGTACTTC.

There are many counts of this clonotype. This rearrangement joins TRBV29-1 to TRBJ2-3; TRBD2 matches at 7 bases. This CDR3 contains 15 residues. CDR1 SQVTM and CDR2 ANQGSEA come from the germline V gene. The V and J ends lost 1 base and 0 bases, in that order; junction bases with no gene match: 4. CDR3 loop: CSVEGPGGSTDTQYF. The CDR3 DNA reads as TGCAGCGTTGAAGGCCCGGGGGGAAGCACAGATACGCAGTATTTT.

On this clonotype itself: This could be a read error, since a much larger clone is one nucleotide away. The genes are TRBV4-2 and TRBJ2-7; 12 positions agree with TRBD2. The CDR3 runs 20 residues. V lost 0 bases and J lost 3; bases outside the gene matches: 15. Per germline, CDR1 LGHNA and CDR2 YNFKEQ. CDR3 coding DNA: TGTGCCAGCAGCCAAGAAATACTTTCTAGCGGGGGGGCTTTCTTCTACGAGCAGTACTTC. Its protein is CASSQEILSSGGAFFYEQYF.

The chain links TRBV6-5 to TRBJ2-7; 10 nucleotides align to TRBD2. CDR3 length: 15 residues. The J segment lost 7 bases and the V segment lost 7 bases, leaving 13 bases of the junction unmatched. Germline CDR1 reads MNHEY; CDR2 reads SVGAGI. In nucleotides, the CDR3 is TGTGCCAGCACCGCACTAGCGGGAAGATACAAGGAGCAGTACTTC. Residues: CASTALAGRYKEQYF.

This clonotype appeared a few times. The V call is TRBV4-2, the J call TRBJ1-4; the match to TRBD1 covers 7 bases. The CDR3 spans 15 residues. With 6 bases clipped from V and 3 bases from J, the junction kept 7 bases outside the gene matches. In germline, CDR1 is LGHNA, CDR2 YNFKEQ. CDR3 loop: CASSFTGTANEKLFF. Here the CDR3 DNA reads TGTGCCAGCAGTTTTACCGGGACAGCTAATGAAAAACTGTTTTTT.

This clonotype was detected a few times. This chain uses TRBV24-1 with TRBJ2-1; 11 bases align to TRBD2. The DNA end lines up better with TRBJ2-7; the J call may be wrong. This CDR3 has 16 residues. Per the germline V gene, CDR1 is KGHDR and CDR2 is SFDVKD. Here the CDR3 reads CATSDLAGGSYNEQYF. CDR3 DNA: TGTGCCACCAGTGACCTAGCGGGGGGTTCCTACAATGAGCAGTACTTC.

J is TRBJ2-1 and V is TRBV28; D gene uncertain. V dropped 7 bases and J dropped 7 bases, with 14 bases sitting between them. CDR3 length: 13 amino acids. The germline gives CDR1 MDHEN, CDR2 SYDVKM. CDR3 in DNA: TGTGCCAGCACCGACCCCAGTAGGAATGAGCAGTTCTTC. Protein product: CASTDPSRNEQFF.

The chain couples TRBV3-1 to TRBJ1-2; 10 bases are a match to TRBD1. This CDR3 has 14 residues. Trimming cost V 3 bases and J 7 bases; bases outside gene matches: 5. The germline V gene has CDR1 LGHDT and CDR2 YNNKEL (reference sequence). CDR3 sequence (DNA): TGTGCCAGCAGCCAGGGACAGGGGCTCAGTGGCTACACCTTC. This sequence encodes CASSQGQGLSGYTF.

As regards this clonotype: A much larger clone is a single base away; this may be a read error. The V gene is TRBV9, the J gene TRBJ2-1; maybe TRBD2 (6 bases). The J call may not be correct, given that the DNA end is closer to TRBJ2-7. Germline V gives CDR1 SGDLS, CDR2 YYNGEE. The CDR3 length is 17 residues. This chain's CDR3 is CASSPAPRLGSYNEQYF. CDR3 sequence (DNA): TGTGCCAGCAGCCCCGCCCCCCGACTAGGCTCCTACAATGAGCAGTACTTC.

The chain employs TRBV29-1 and TRBJ2-7; TRBD1 is a possible D gene (6 bases). Germline values: CDR1 SQVTM, CDR2 ANQGSEA. CDR3 length: 14 residues. The CDR3 DNA reads TGCAACGTACAAAGGGGGACGGGGCTTCACGAGCAGTACTTC. This sequence encodes CNVQRGTGLHEQYF.

This clonotype was counted only a few times. This chain joins TRBV27 and TRBJ2-7; 10 nucleotides align to TRBD1. There are 15 residues in the CDR3. V shed 5 bases and J 1 base; nucleotides not matched to a gene: 5. CDR1 is MNHEY and CDR2 is SMNVEV in the germline V gene (reference sequence). DNA for the CDR3: TGTGCCAGCAGTCTCGGGACAGGGGTTTCCTACGAGCAGTACTTC. It translates to CASSLGTGVSYEQYF.

A word on this clonotype: A much more abundant neighbour one base away suggests this may be a read error. CDR3 bases: TGCAGCGTTGAAACGATTTCTGGGGCCAACGTCCCGACTTTC. This translates into CSVETISGANVPTF. The genes are TRBV29-1 and TRBJ2-6; tentative D call: TRBD1 (5 bases). Germline V gives CDR1 SQVTM, CDR2 ANQGSEA. The CDR3 length is 14 residues.

In this sample, this clonotype turned up a few times. The chain couples TRBV12-3 or TRBV12-4 to TRBJ1-5; D unclear. This CDR3 contains 15 residues. The germline V and J ends were trimmed by 1 base and 5 bases, with 12 bases remaining between them. In DNA, the CDR3 is TGTGCCAGCAGTTTAGGGGTGGGGAATTATCAGCCCCAGCATTTT. Protein: CASSLGVGNYQPQHF.

Turning to this clonotype: A single base separates this from a much larger clone, so it may be a read error. The chain is built from TRBV7-8 and TRBJ2-5; D might be TRBD2 (6 bases). The CDR3 loop spans 19 amino acids. Germline CDR1 is SGHVS and CDR2 is FQNEAQ. For the CDR3, the DNA is TGTGCCAGCAGCCCGTTTGTTAGCGGTGGAACCAATTTGCAAGAGACCCGGTACTTC. Protein: CASSPFVSGGTNLQETRYF.

V is TRBV12-5 and J is TRBJ2-3; D is ambiguous. The V end was cut by 6 bases, the J end by 14 bases, with 24 bases between. The CDR3 covers 14 residues. The germline CDR1 and CDR2 sequences are LGHNT and FRNRAP. DNA for the CDR3: TGTGCTAGTGGCCCTTCCTCCGGCAGTCGATACGCGTATTTT. Its translation is CASGPSSGSRYAYF.

This clonotype was seen a few times. The chain couples TRBV30 to TRBJ2-3, with D possibly being TRBD1 (5 bases). V was shortened by 0 bases and J by 0 bases, with 10 bases between the two germline ends. From germline, CDR1 is GTSNPN and CDR2 SVGIG (reference sequence). This CDR3 has 15 amino acids. The CDR3 nucleotides read TGTGCCTGGAGTGTACAAGACAGAAGCACAGATACGCAGTATTTT. This sequence encodes CAWSVQDRSTDTQYF. The full variable domain, its missing parts supplied by reference TRBV30 and TRBJ2-3, is SQTIHQWPATLVQPVGSPLSLECTVEGTSNPNLYWYRQAAGRGLQLLFYSVGIGQISSEVPQNLSASRPQDRQFILSSKKLLLSDSGFYLCAWSVQDRSTDTQYFGPGTRLTVL.

To note about this clonotype: Since a much larger clone is just one base distant, this may be a read error. The chain joins TRBV5-1 to TRBJ1-1, with D unresolved. This CDR3 has 13 amino acids. Trimming removed 4 bases at V and 4 bases at J, with 11 bases between. The germline CDR1 and CDR2 sequences are SGHRS and YFSETQ. CDR3 residues: CASSGDGGTEAFF. For the CDR3, the DNA is TGCGCCAGCAGCGGGGATGGAGGCACTGAAGCTTTCTTT.